This T cell receptor (beta chain) was observed in a study of patients and donors after allogeneic stem cell transplantation. TCRdb passed the RT-PCR reads through MiXCR, listing each CDR3 protein once. This sample has a few hundred thousand distinct CDR3 sequences, with around two fifths found just once. This clonotype was seen a handful of times. Unmatched junction bases numbered 6, after V lost 3 bases and J lost 4 bases. This CDR3 has 15 amino acids. Per the germline V gene, CDR1 is MDHEN and CDR2 is SYDVKM. The sample taken for sequencing was blood, either unsorted or a sorted T cell fraction (not recorded which). The V and J genes are TRBV28 and TRBJ2-3; 8 bases align to TRBD2. This TCR came from a human donor who was either an allogeneic HSCT recipient or a stem cell or donor lymphocyte infusion donor (not recorded which). It is not recorded whose cells these are; they may come from a transplant donor. In nucleotides, the CDR3 is TGTGCCAGCAGTTTGATAGCGGGGCGTTCAGATACGCAGTATTTT. It yields the protein CASSLIAGRSDTQYF.